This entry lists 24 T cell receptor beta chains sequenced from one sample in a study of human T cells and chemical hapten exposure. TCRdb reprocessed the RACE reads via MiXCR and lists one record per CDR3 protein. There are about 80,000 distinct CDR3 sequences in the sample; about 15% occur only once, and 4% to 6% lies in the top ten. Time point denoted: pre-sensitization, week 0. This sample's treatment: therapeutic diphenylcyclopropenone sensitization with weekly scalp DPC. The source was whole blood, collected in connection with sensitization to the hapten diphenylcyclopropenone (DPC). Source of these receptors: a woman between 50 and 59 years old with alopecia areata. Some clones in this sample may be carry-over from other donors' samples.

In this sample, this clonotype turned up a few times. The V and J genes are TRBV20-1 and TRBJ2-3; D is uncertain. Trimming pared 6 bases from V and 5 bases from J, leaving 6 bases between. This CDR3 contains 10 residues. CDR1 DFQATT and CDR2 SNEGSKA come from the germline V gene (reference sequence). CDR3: CSATRDTQYF. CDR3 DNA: TGCAGTGCAACAAGAGATACGCAGTATTTT.

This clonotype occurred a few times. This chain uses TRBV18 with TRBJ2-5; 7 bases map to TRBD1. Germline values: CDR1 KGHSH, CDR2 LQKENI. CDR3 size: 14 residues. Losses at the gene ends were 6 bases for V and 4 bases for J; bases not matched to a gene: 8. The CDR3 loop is CASSEQGVRETQYF. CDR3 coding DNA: TGTGCCAGCTCCGAGCAGGGGGTCAGAGAGACCCAGTACTTC.

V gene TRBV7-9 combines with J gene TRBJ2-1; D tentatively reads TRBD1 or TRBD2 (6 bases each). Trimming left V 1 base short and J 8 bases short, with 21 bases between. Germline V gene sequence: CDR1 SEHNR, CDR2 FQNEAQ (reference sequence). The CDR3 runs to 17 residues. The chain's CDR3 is CASSLERSGGTSYEQFF. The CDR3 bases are TGTGCCAGCAGCTTAGAACGCTCCGGCGGGACATCCTATGAGCAGTTCTTC.

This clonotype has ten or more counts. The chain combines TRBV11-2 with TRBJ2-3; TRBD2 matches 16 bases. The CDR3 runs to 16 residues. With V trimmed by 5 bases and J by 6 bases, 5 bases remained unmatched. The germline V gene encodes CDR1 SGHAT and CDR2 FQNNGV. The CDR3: CASSPGTSGRGDTQYF. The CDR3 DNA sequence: TGTGCCAGCAGCCCGGGGACTAGCGGGAGGGGCGATACGCAGTATTTT.

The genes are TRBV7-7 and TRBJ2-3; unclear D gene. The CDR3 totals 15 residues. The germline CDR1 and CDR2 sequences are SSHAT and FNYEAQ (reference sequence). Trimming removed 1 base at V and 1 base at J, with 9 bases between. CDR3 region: CASSLGHLGTDTQYF. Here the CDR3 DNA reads TGTGCCAGCAGCTTAGGGCACCTTGGCACAGATACGCAGTATTTT.

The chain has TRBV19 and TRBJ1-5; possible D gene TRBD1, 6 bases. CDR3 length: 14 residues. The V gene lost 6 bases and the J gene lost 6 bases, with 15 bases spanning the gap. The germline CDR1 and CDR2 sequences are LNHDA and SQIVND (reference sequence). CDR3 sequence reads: CASSPRGGGQPQHF. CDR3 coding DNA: TGTGCCAGTAGCCCGAGGGGGGGCGGTCAGCCCCAGCATTTT. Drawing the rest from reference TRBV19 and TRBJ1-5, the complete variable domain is DGGITQSPKYLFRKEGQNVTLSCEQNLNHDAMYWYRQDPGQGLRLIYYSQIVNDFQKGDIAEGYSVSREKKESFPLTVTSAQKNPTAFYLCASSPRGGGQPQHFGDGTRLSIL.

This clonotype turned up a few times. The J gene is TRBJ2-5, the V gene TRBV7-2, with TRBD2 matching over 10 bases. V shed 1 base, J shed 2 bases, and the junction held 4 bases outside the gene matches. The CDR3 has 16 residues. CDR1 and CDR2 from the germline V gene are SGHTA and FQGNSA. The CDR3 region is CASSLGLAGQQETQYF. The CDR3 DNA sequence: TGTGCCAGCAGCTTAGGACTAGCGGGCCAACAAGAGACCCAGTACTTC.

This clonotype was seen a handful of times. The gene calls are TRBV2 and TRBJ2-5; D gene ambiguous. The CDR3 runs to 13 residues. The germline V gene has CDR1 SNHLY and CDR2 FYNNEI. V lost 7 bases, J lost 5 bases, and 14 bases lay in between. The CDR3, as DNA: TGTGCCAGCAATGGTCGGACCTGGGAGACCCAGTACTTC. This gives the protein CASNGRTWETQYF.

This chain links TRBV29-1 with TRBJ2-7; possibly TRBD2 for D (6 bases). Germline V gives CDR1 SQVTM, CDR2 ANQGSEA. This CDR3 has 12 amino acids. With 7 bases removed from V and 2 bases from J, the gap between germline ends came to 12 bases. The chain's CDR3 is CSAAGGTYEQYF. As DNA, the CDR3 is TGCAGCGCGGCCGGGGGAACCTACGAGCAGTACTTC.

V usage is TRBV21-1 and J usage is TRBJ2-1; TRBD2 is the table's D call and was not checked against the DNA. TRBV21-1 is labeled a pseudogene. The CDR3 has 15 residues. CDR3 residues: CASSKYLLSYNEQFF. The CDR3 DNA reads TGTGCCAGCAGCAAATACCTCCTTTCCTACAATGAGCAGTTCTTC.

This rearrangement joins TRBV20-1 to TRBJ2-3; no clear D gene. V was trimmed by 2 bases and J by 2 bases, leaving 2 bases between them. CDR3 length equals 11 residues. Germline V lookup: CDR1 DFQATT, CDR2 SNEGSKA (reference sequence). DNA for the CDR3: TGCAGTGCTAGACCCACAGATACGCAGTATTTT. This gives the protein CSARPTDTQYF.

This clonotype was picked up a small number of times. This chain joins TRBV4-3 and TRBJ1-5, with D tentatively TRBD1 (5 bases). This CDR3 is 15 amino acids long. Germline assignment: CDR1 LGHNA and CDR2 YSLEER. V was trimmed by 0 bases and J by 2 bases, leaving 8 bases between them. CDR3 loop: CASSQDRGRNQPQHF. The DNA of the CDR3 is TGCGCCAGCAGCCAAGATAGGGGCCGCAATCAGCCCCAGCATTTT.

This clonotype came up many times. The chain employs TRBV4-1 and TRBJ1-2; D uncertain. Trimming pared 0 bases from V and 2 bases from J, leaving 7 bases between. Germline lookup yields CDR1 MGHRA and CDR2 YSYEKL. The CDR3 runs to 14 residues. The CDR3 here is CASSQDSRNYGYTF. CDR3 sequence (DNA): TGCGCCAGCAGCCAAGATTCCAGGAACTATGGCTACACCTTC.

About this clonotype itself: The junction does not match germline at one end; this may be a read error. This CDR3 reads CASSQDPGQGIKIF. The CDR3 bases are TGCGCCAGCAGCCAAGATCCTGGGCAGGGGATAAAGATCTTC. The V gene is TRBV4-1, the J gene TRBJ2-1; perhaps TRBD1 as D (6 bases). The CDR3 covers 14 residues. In germline, CDR1 is MGHRA, CDR2 YSYEKL.

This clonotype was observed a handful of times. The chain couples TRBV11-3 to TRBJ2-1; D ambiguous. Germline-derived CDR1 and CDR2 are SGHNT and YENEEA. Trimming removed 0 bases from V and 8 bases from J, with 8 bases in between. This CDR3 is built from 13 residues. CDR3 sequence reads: CASSLDSMDEQFF. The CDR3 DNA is TGTGCCAGCAGCTTAGATAGCATGGATGAGCAGTTCTTC.

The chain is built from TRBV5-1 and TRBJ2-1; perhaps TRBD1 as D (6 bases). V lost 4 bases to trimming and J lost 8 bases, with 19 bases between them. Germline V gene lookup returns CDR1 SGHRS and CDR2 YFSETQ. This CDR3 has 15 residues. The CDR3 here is CASSPAGASTHEQFF. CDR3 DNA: TGCGCCAGCAGCCCGGCAGGGGCTAGCACCCATGAGCAGTTCTTC.

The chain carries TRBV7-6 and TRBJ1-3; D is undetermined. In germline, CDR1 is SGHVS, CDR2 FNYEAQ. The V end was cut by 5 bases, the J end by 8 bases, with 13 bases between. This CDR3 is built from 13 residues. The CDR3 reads CASSPRGRDTIYF. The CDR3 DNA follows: TGTGCCAGCAGCCCCCGTGGGAGGGACACCATATATTTT.

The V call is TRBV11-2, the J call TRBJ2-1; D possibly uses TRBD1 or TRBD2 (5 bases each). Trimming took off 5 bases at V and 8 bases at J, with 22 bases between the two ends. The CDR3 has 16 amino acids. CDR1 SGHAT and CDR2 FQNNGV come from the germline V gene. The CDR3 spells CASSPRGSGRWDEQFF. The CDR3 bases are TGTGCCAGCAGCCCCCGTGGGTCGGGACGTTGGGATGAGCAGTTCTTC.

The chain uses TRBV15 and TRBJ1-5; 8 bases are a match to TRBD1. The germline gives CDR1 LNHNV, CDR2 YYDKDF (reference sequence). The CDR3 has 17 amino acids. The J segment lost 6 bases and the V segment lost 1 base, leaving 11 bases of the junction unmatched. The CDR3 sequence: CATSRGLDRGPSQPQHF. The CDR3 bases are TGTGCCACCAGCAGAGGACTTGACAGGGGTCCATCTCAGCCCCAGCATTTT.

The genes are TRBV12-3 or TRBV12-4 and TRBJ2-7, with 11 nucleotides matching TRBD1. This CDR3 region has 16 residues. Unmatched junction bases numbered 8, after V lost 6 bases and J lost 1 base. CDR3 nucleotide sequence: TGTGCCAGCAGCCCAGGCCGGGACAGGGGGTCCTACGAGCAGTACTTC. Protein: CASSPGRDRGSYEQYF.

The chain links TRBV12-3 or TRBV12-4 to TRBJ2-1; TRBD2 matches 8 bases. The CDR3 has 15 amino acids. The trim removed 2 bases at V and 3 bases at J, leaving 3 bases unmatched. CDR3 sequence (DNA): TGTGCCAGCAGTTTACGGGAGGGCCGCTACAATGAGCAGTTCTTC. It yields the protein CASSLREGRYNEQFF.

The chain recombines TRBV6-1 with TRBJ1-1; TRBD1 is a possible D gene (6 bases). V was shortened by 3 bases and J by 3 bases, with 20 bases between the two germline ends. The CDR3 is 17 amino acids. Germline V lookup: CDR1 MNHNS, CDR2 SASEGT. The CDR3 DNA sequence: TGTGCCAGCAGTGATTTACGAGGGGGGCGTCGGGACACTGAAGCTTTCTTT. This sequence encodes CASSDLRGGRRDTEAFF.

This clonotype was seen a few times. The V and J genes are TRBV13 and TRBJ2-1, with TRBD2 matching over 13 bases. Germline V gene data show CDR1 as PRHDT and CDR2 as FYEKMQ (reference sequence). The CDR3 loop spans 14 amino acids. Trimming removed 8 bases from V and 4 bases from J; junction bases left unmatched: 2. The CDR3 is CASRTSGGYNEQFF. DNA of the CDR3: TGTGCCAGCCGGACTAGCGGGGGTTACAATGAGCAGTTCTTC.

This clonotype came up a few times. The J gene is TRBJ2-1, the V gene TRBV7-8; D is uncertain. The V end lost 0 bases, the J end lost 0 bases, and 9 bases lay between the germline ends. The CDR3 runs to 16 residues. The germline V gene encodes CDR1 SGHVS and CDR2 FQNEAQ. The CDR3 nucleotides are TGTGCCAGCAGCTTAGCCATGGGCAGCTCCTACAATGAGCAGTTCTTC. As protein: CASSLAMGSSYNEQFF.